These T cell receptor beta chains were read from a single sample in a study of blood T cell repertoires in COVID-19. Clones were read by immunoSEQ multiplex PCR, and TCRdb kept only the in-frame ones, dropping some. This sample has about 150,000 clones; about 90% occur once, and the top ten carry under 7.5%. The sequenced sample was peripheral blood. These receptors all come from an elderly man with acute or convalescent COVID-19. The CDR3 runs from the conserved cysteine through the conserved F or W. D genes are given only for firm matches. Not every row has a clone size; where given, it reads once, few, many or a size class.

clone_size d_call cdr3_length j_call v_call cdr3_aa cdr3_nt
. . 15 TRBJ2-3 TRBV29-1 CSVVRGSSSTDTQYF TGCAGCGTTGTCCGGGGGTCGTCTAGCACAGATACGCAGTATTTT
. TRBD1 13 TRBJ1-1 TRBV19 CASSQGADTEAFF TGTGCCAGTAGTCAGGGGGCGGATACTGAAGCTTTCTTT
. TRBD1 17 TRBJ1-2 TRBV5-4 CASSLAGQGAVNYGYTF TGTGCCAGCAGCTTGGCGGGACAGGGGGCAGTTAACTATGGCTACACCTTC
. . 13 TRBJ2-7 TRBV2 CASSEGSPYEQYF TGTGCCAGCAGCGAGGGCTCCCCTTACGAGCAGTACTTC
. TRBD1 14 TRBJ1-1 TRBV11-2 CASSRDRLNTEAFF TGTGCCAGCAGCCGGGACAGACTCAACACTGAAGCTTTCTTT
. . 12 TRBJ1-4 TRBV2 CASSGGYEKLFF TGTGCCAGCTCGGGGGGCTATGAAAAACTGTTTTTT
. TRBD1 15 TRBJ2-3 TRBV27 CASSSGTGLLYTQYF TGTGCCAGCAGTTCCGGGACAGGGTTACTATATACGCAGTATTTT
. . 14 TRBJ2-1 TRBV6-5 CASSPAQGRNEQFF TGTGCCAGCAGTCCGGCACAGGGCCGGAATGAGCAGTTCTTC
. . 12 TRBJ2-2 TRBV12-3/TRBV12-4 CASSLEGGELFF TGTGCCAGCAGTCTGGAGGGCGGGGAGCTGTTTTTT
. TRBD2 16 TRBJ2-5 TRBV5-5 CASTATGLAGVETQYF TGTGCCAGCACAGCAACAGGACTAGCGGGCGTAGAGACCCAGTACTTC
. . 15 TRBJ1-2 TRBV19 CASSIDQKGAYGYTF TGTGCCAGTAGTATAGATCAAAAGGGAGCCTATGGCTACACCTTC
. . 14 TRBJ2-7 TRBV6-5 CASSPTIGQTVQYF TGTGCCAGCAGTCCAACGATTGGACAGACCGTGCAGTACTTC
. . 16 TRBJ2-2 TRBV19 CASSFAGQPNTGELFF TGTGCCAGTAGTTTCGCGGGACAGCCGAACACCGGGGAGCTGTTTTTT
. TRBD1 15 TRBJ1-2 TRBV19 CASSVKRDRNYGYTF TGTGCCAGTAGTGTCAAACGGGACAGAAACTATGGCTACACCTTC
. . 13 TRBJ1-2 TRBV11-2 CASSPGRQYGYTF TGTGCCAGCAGCCCCGGGAGACAGTATGGCTACACCTTC
. TRBD2 14 TRBJ2-7 TRBV3-1/TRBV3-2 CASISGAGDSEQYF TGTGCCAGCATCTCTGGAGCGGGAGACTCCGAGCAGTACTTC
. . 15 TRBJ1-5 TRBV2 CASTRRGMFGQPQHF TGTGCCAGCACCCGAAGGGGGATGTTTGGTCAGCCCCAGCATTTT
once TRBD2 15 TRBJ2-2 TRBV19 CASTLAGPRTGELFF TGTGCCAGTACCCTAGCGGGGCCGAGAACCGGGGAGCTGTTTTTT
. TRBD1 18 TRBJ1-5 TRBV6-1 CASSEGVRQGRGNQPQHF TGTGCCAGCAGTGAAGGGGTCCGACAGGGGAGGGGCAATCAGCCCCAGCATTTT
. TRBD2 17 TRBJ2-3 TRBV4-2 CASSQEGSGRARDTQYF TGTGCCAGCAGCCAAGAGGGTAGCGGGAGGGCCAGAGATACGCAGTATTTT
. TRBD2 15 TRBJ2-3 TRBV7-2 CASSLAGGRTDTQYF TGTGCCAGCAGCCTAGCGGGGGGGCGCACAGATACGCAGTATTTT
. TRBD1 14 TRBJ1-2 TRBV3-1/TRBV3-2 CASSPGQGNYGYTF TGTGCCAGCAGCCCAGGACAGGGAAACTATGGCTACACCTTC
few . 16 TRBJ2-1 TRBV24-1 CATSDSGLASYNEQFF TGTGCCACCAGTGATTCTGGGCTAGCCTCCTACAATGAGCAGTTCTTC
. . 15 TRBJ2-4 TRBV6-5 CASSWVGGAKNIQYF TGTGCCAGCAGTTGGGTCGGCGGGGCCAAAAACATTCAGTACTTC